The source of this T cell receptor beta chain is a study of control samples from healthy donors and cancer patients. The assay was immunoSEQ multiplex PCR, and TCRdb's table has in-frame clones only and misses some. This table lists approximately 190,000 clones. Germline lookup yields CDR1 SGHTS and CDR2 YDEGEE. The V end was cut by 0 bases, the J end by 1 base, with 13 bases between. The CDR3 covers 16 residues. The TCR originated in a woman in her twenties or thirties in good health. Material for sequencing was blood. V usage is TRBV5-8 and J usage is TRBJ1-2; no clear D gene. The CDR3 region is CASSLAGTAVNYGYTF. The CDR3 bases are TGTGCCAGCAGCTTGGCGGGAACGGCAGTTAACTATGGCTACACCTTC.